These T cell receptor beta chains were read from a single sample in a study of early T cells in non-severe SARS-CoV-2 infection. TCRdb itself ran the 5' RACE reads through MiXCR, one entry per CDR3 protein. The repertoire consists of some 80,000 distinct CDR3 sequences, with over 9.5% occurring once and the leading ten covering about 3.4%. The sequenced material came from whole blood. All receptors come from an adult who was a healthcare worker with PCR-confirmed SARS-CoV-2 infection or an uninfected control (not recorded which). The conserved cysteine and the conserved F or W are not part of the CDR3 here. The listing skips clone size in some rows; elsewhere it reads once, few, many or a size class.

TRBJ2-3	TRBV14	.	ASSPWGTDTQY
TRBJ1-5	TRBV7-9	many	ASSSSDRLDQPQH
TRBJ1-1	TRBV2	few	ASSVQGIEAF
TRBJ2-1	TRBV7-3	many	ASSPPRDGGGLVEQF
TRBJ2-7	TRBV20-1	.	SARDPSGSIYEQY
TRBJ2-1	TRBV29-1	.	SVAGGHNEQF
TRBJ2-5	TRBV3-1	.	ASSQGGGGRVETQY
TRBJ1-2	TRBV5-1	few	ASSYRGRDYGYT
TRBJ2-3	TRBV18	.	ASSPAGGAGSTDTQY
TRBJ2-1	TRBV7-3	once	ASSKGLSSYNEQF
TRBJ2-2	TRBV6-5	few	ASRTRAANTGELF
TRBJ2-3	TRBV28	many	ASSLSPGLGSSTDTQY
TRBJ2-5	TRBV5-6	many	ASSLKGVETQY
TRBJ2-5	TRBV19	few	ASTNRGLQETQY
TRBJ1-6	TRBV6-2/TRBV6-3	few	ASSYSGQPRDSPLH
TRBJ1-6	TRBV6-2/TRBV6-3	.	ASSSGPKRGSPLH
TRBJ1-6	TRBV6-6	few	ASSTDRTGGSPLH
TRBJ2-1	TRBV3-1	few	ASSFSDNEQF
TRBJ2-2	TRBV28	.	ASRPTAGGPGELF
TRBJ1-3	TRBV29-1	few	SVAGVKTGYGNTIY
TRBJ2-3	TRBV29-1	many	SVGRVAGKSTDTQY
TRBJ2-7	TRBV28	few	ASSLSPGPPYEQY
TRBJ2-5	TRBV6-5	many	ASSYGTIEETQY
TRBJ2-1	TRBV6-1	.	ASSVLTSSYNEQF
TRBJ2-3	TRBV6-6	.	ASWGLTDTQY
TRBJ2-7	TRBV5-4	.	ASSLGGEGENEQY
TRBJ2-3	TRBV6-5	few	ASSSPTVADTDTQY
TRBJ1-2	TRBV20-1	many	SATDRGYYGYT
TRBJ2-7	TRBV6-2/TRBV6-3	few	ASSSMTGPGYEQY
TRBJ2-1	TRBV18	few	ASSPGIAGDNEQF
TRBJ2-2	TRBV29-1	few	SVPENTGELF
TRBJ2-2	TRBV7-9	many	ASRAGADTGELF
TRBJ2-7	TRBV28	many	ASSSSGAVQVEQY
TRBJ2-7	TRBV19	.	ASTRAGSSYEQY
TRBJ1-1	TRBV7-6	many	ASSLVPTANTEAF
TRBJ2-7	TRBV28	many	ASTDRPGLADSYEQY
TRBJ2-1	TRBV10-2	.	ASMVGNEQF
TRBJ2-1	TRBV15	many	ATSRDRRPSYNEQF
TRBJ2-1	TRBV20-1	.	SALSAGAYNEQF
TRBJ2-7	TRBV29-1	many	SVGSGEHYEQY
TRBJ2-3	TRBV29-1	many	SVEEKRGVWTDTQY
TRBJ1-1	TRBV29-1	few	SVSTGGAEAF